Sequencing of this T cell receptor beta chain was carried out in a study of lymphopenia after photon versus proton radiotherapy. Regarding the study as a whole: Larger post-nadir TCR diversity loss correlated inversely with survival in deceased patients. After the lymphocyte nadir, photon-treated repertoires showed oligoclonal expansion, especially of CD8+ Temra cells. Survival link was tested only in deceased patients; proton benefit remains a possibility. Proton therapy kept repertoires fairly stable, unlike photons, which gained effector/memory cells.

As concerns this clone: The antigen is not known.

Trimming cost V 4 bases and J 5 bases, with 16 bases left between them. In germline, CDR1 is SGHRS, CDR2 YFSETQ. This CDR3 contains 14 residues. Repertoires were generated with immunoSEQ multiplex PCR, while TCRdb's copy carries only in-frame clones and drops some. The sample yields about 29,000 clones, roughly 90% seen once. V and J are TRBV5-1 and TRBJ2-7; unclear D gene. The specimen was peripheral blood, collected from a patient treated with proton-based radiotherapy. The source is an older woman with cholangiocarcinoma. Some clones in this sample may be carry-over from other donors' samples. For the CDR3, the DNA is TGCGCCAGCAGCCTTGTTATGGGAACCGACGAGCAGTACTTC. Translation gives CASSLVMGTDEQYF.